The 29 T cell receptor beta chains listed next were all sequenced from one sample in a study of Graves' ophthalmopathy and Graves' hyperthyroidism. RNA transcripts served as template for amplifying TCR beta CDR3 sequences. HTBI-primed first-round RT-PCR preceded second-round multiplex PCR. TCRdb re-called the multiplex PCR reads with MiXCR, one entry per CDR3 protein. The data show 580,000 or so distinct CDR3 sequences, with approximately 35% seen just once and about 4% held by the top ten. Sequencing was performed on peripheral blood or thyroid tissue (not recorded which). The receptors derive from an adult man with Graves' hyperthyroidism.

This clonotype was counted between two and nine times. Compared with germline, one end of the junction differs, possibly owing to a read error. The V gene is TRBV3-1, the J gene TRBJ2-2; no clear D gene. CDR3 length equals 17 residues. Germline values: CDR1 LGHDT, CDR2 YNNKEL (reference sequence). CDR3 DNA: TGTGCCAGCAGCCAAGAGTGGCCTTTTATGAACGCCGGGGAGCTGTTTTTT. Its translation: CASSQEWPFMNAGELFF.

At least ten counts were recorded for this clonotype. This chain connects TRBV9 to TRBJ1-1, with TRBD1 identical over 8 bases. V lost 3 bases, J lost 1 base, and 2 bases stayed unmatched. The CDR3 spans 14 residues. Germline V gene sequence: CDR1 SGDLS, CDR2 YYNGEE. CDR3 DNA sequence: TGTGCCAGCAGCGCCGGGACAGGGAACACTGAAGCTTTCTTT. This sequence encodes CASSAGTGNTEAFF.

The chain joins TRBV29-1 to TRBJ2-7, with TRBD1 identical over 8 bases. V lost 4 bases, J lost 2 bases, and 10 bases stayed unmatched. Germline V gene sequence: CDR1 SQVTM, CDR2 ANQGSEA. CDR3 length: 15 amino acids. CDR3 sequence reads: CSVVLGTGPTYEQYF. The CDR3 DNA sequence: TGCAGCGTTGTTTTGGGGACAGGCCCGACCTACGAGCAGTACTTC.

CDR3: CAWTRGQGVTEAFF. Written as DNA, the CDR3 is TGTGCCTGGACCCGTGGACAGGGGGTGACTGAAGCTTTCTTT. The rearrangement uses TRBV30 and TRBJ1-1; 10 nucleotides line up with TRBD1. The CDR3 is 14 residues long. Per the germline V gene, CDR1 is GTSNPN and CDR2 is SVGIG (reference sequence). V lost 4 bases, J lost 5 bases, and 7 bases stayed unmatched.

The chain employs TRBV5-1 and TRBJ1-6; D might be TRBD1 (5 bases). Germline CDR1 and CDR2: SGHRS and YFSETQ. Trimming cost V 0 bases and J 6 bases, with 10 bases left between them. The CDR3 consists of 15 residues. The CDR3 DNA follows: TGCGCCAGCAGCTTGGGGTGGCAGGGTAATTCACCCCTCCACTTT. Translation gives CASSLGWQGNSPLHF. Drawing the rest from reference TRBV5-1 and TRBJ1-6, the complete variable domain is KAGVTQTPRYLIKTRGQQVTLSCSPISGHRSVSWYQQTPGQGLQFLFEYFSETQRNKGNFPGRFSGRQFSNSRSEMNVSTLELGDSALYLCASSLGWQGNSPLHFGNGTRLTVT.

This chain links TRBV4-1 with TRBJ2-2, with a possible D match to TRBD2 (6 bases). The CDR3 covers 16 residues. The germline gives CDR1 MGHRA, CDR2 YSYEKL. The V gene lost 1 base and the J gene lost 6 bases, with 15 bases spanning the gap. The CDR3 sequence: CASSQAGTSWAGELFF. CDR3 DNA: TGCGCCAGCAGCCAAGCTGGGACTTCCTGGGCCGGGGAGCTGTTTTTT.

This clonotype was counted a few times. The V gene is TRBV7-2, the J gene TRBJ2-5, with TRBD2 matching 10 bases. The germline gives CDR1 SGHTA, CDR2 FQGNSA. The CDR3 consists of 14 residues. The V and J ends lost 5 bases and 3 bases, in that order; junction bases with no gene match: 3. The CDR3 sequence: CASSRLAGKETQYF. The CDR3 DNA sequence: TGTGCCAGCAGCCGACTAGCGGGTAAAGAGACCCAGTACTTC.

With regard to this clonotype: This CDR3 is missing its conserved last phenylalanine or tryptophan, likely due to a read error. Because the CDR3's place on the DNA is in doubt, the DNA is left out and the CDR3 is given as listed by TCRdb. This chain joins TRBV2 and TRBJ2-7; the table's D call, TRBD2, has no DNA check behind it. Germline CDR1 reads SNHLY; CDR2 reads FYNNEI. The CDR3 sequence runs 11 residues, both termini included. The CDR3 sequence is CASRQGGLAGD.

This rearrangement joins TRBV7-8 to TRBJ2-7; no reliable D call. This CDR3 spans 14 amino acids. V was cut by 3 bases and J by 6 bases, with 15 bases left in between. The germline V gene encodes CDR1 SGHVS and CDR2 FQNEAQ. In nucleotides, the CDR3 is TGTGCCAGCAGCTTCCCCACGGCCGGGTTCGAGCAGTACTTC. Translated, it gives CASSFPTAGFEQYF.

This clonotype was recorded many times. The J gene is TRBJ2-7, the V gene TRBV11-2; TRBD1 matches 8 bases. This CDR3 spans 15 amino acids. Germline loops: CDR1 SGHAT, CDR2 FQNNGV. V lost 1 base and J lost 2; bases outside the gene matches: 4. CDR3 region: CASSLGDRKTYEQYF. The DNA of the CDR3 is TGTGCCAGCAGCTTAGGGGACAGGAAGACCTACGAGCAGTACTTC.

This clonotype was seen at least ten times. The rearrangement uses TRBV10-1 and TRBJ2-2; D not resolved. The germline V gene encodes CDR1 WNHNN and CDR2 SYGVQD (reference sequence). The CDR3 consists of 14 residues. V lost 6 bases and J lost 2, with 10 bases in between. The CDR3 loop is CASRTGRNTGELFF. The CDR3 nucleotides are TGCGCCAGCAGGACGGGCCGTAACACCGGGGAGCTGTTTTTT.

The V gene is TRBV24-1, the J gene TRBJ2-5; D is ambiguous. The germline V gene has CDR1 KGHDR and CDR2 SFDVKD. Trimming took off 2 bases at V and 2 bases at J, with 5 bases between the two ends. The CDR3 has 13 residues. The DNA of the CDR3 is TGTGCCACCAGTGATTACAGACAAGAGACCCAGTACTTC. Translation: CATSDYRQETQYF.

This clonotype turned up a few times. This rearrangement joins TRBV10-3 to TRBJ2-7; no clear D. This CDR3 has 13 residues. V lost 6 bases and J 0 bases, leaving 9 bases between the germline ends. Germline V lookup: CDR1 ENHRY, CDR2 SYGVKD. CDR3 DNA: TGTGCCATCAGGCCAGAGAGCTCCTACGAGCAGTACTTC. This translates into CAIRPESSYEQYF.

A word on this clonotype: A read error is likely, as this CDR3 ends without the conserved phenylalanine or tryptophan. No DNA is shown, since the ends of the CDR3 on it are uncertain; the CDR3 is the one TCRdb lists. The J gene is TRBJ2-7, the V gene TRBV29-1; the table's D call, TRBD1, has no DNA check behind it. In germline, CDR1 is SQVTM, CDR2 ANQGSEA. Both ends counted, the CDR3 spans 9 residues. The CDR3 loop reads CSVEWRGVR.

This clonotype was seen a few times. The chain combines TRBV24-1 with TRBJ2-3, with unresolved D. This CDR3 comprises 14 residues. Germline V gene sequence: CDR1 KGHDR, CDR2 SFDVKD. The V end was cut by 3 bases, the J end by 9 bases, with 15 bases between. The CDR3 loop reads CATSDTRRTLTQYF. CDR3 sequence (DNA): TGTGCCACCAGTGATACCCGCAGGACGCTAACGCAGTATTTT.

The sample holds a few counts of this clonotype. The V and J genes are TRBV2 and TRBJ1-5; 10 bases are a match to TRBD1. Germline V lookup: CDR1 SNHLY, CDR2 FYNNEI. There are 16 residues in the CDR3. The V segment lost 3 bases and the J segment 2 bases; nucleotides outside the gene matches: 4. In DNA, the CDR3 is TGTGCCAGCAGTGATCAGGGGACAGGGGGCAATCAGCCCCAGCATTTT. Amino acid sequence: CASSDQGTGGNQPQHF. The complete variable domain, with remaining parts taken from reference TRBV2 and TRBJ1-5, reads EPEVTQTPSHQVTQMGQEVILRCVPISNHLYFYWYRQILGQKVEFLVSFYNNEISEKSEIFDDQFSVERPDGSNFTLKIRSTKLEDSAMYFCASSDQGTGGNQPQHFGDGTRLSIL.

This rearrangement joins TRBV5-6 to TRBJ1-5; D not resolved. The CDR3 loop spans 15 amino acids. Trimming took 0 bases from V and 1 from J, leaving 8 bases between them. The germline gives CDR1 SGHDT, CDR2 YYEEEE. Here the CDR3 reads CASSLDGTSNQPQHF. For the CDR3, the DNA is TGTGCCAGCAGCTTGGACGGAACCAGCAATCAGCCCCAGCATTTT.

This clonotype appeared a single time. CDR3 protein: CASSQQGTGTNTEAFF. The CDR3 bases are TGCGCCAGCAGCCAGCAAGGGACAGGGACGAACACTGAAGCTTTCTTT. The chain couples TRBV4-1 to TRBJ1-1; TRBD1 matches at 9 bases. This CDR3 is built from 16 residues. In germline, CDR1 is MGHRA, CDR2 YSYEKL. V lost 3 bases and J lost 1; bases outside the gene matches: 6.

The chain carries TRBV7-9 and TRBJ2-7; 12 bases agree with TRBD1. The last part of the DNA fits TRBJ2-1 better; the J call may be wrong. The CDR3 totals 14 residues. Germline values: CDR1 SEHNR, CDR2 FQNEAQ (reference sequence). The CDR3 DNA reads TGTGCCAGCAGCTCTCGGGACAGGGGGCATGAGCAGTTCTTC. Protein product: CASSSRDRGHEQFF.

This clonotype occurred once. A much larger clone lies a single base off, so this may be a read error. This chain connects TRBV12-3 or TRBV12-4 to TRBJ1-4, with 8 bases that match TRBD1. CDR3 length equals 15 residues. The CDR3 DNA follows: TGTGCCAGCAGCCCATACAGGGGGTCTAATGAAGAACTGTTTTTT. It codes for CASSPYRGSNEELFF.

This chain joins TRBV2 and TRBJ2-2; D possibly corresponds to TRBD1 (6 bases). This CDR3 has 13 amino acids. V lost 3 bases, J lost 8 bases, and 10 bases lay in between. The V gene's germline CDR1 is SNHLY and CDR2 FYNNEI. The CDR3 region is CASSDAGTGELFF. CDR3 nucleotides: TGTGCCAGCAGTGACGCCGGGACAGGGGAGCTGTTTTTT.

This clonotype has at least ten counts. The chain uses TRBV10-3 and TRBJ1-6; 7 positions match TRBD1. The CDR3 sequence is 17 residues long. Trimming removed 10 bases from V and 7 bases from J; junction bases left unmatched: 19. Germline CDR1 reads ENHRY; CDR2 reads SYGVKD. The CDR3 DNA sequence: TGTGCCAGTAGACAGGGCAGATCCCATTTCGGGAATTCACCCCTCCACTTT. This translates into CASRQGRSHFGNSPLHF.

Remarks on this clonotype: With a much larger clone just one base away, this may be a read error. The chain recombines TRBV7-9 with TRBJ1-1; TRBD1 aligns across 8 bases. The CDR3 runs to 15 residues. The germline V gene encodes CDR1 SEHNR and CDR2 FQNEAQ (reference sequence). With 1 base clipped from V and 5 bases from J, the junction kept 6 bases outside the gene matches. In DNA, the CDR3 is TGTGCCAGCAGCTTAGGACAGGGGTCGTCGACTGAAGCTTTCTTT. Its protein product is CASSLGQGSSTEAFF.

This clonotype was counted a few times. The chain recombines TRBV7-6 with TRBJ2-7, with D perhaps assigned TRBD1 or TRBD2 (5 bases each). Per the germline V gene, CDR1 is SGHVS and CDR2 is FNYEAQ. The V end was cut by 5 bases, the J end by 2 bases, with 19 bases between. The CDR3 has 16 amino acids. The CDR3 loop reads CASSPTGALRTYEQYF. In DNA, the CDR3 is TGTGCCAGCAGCCCCACCGGGGCCCTCCGAACCTACGAGCAGTACTTC.

The genes are TRBV19 and TRBJ2-6; weak D call: TRBD1 (6 bases). This CDR3 region has 16 residues. V was cut by 7 bases and J by 0 bases, with 13 bases left in between. Germline CDR1 and CDR2: LNHDA and SQIVND (reference sequence). The CDR3 protein is CASMAGASSGANVLTF. CDR3 in DNA: TGTGCCAGTATGGCAGGGGCCTCCTCTGGGGCCAACGTCCTGACTTTC.

This clonotype has at least ten counts. The gene calls are TRBV3-1 and TRBJ2-7; 7 bases are a match to TRBD2. Germline V lookup: CDR1 LGHDT, CDR2 YNNKEL (reference sequence). V lost 8 bases, J lost 6 bases, and 7 bases stayed unmatched. The CDR3 sequence is 12 residues long. The CDR3 region is CASGTSVAEQYF. CDR3 coding DNA: TGTGCCAGCGGAACTAGCGTCGCCGAGCAGTACTTC.

V is TRBV10-1 and J is TRBJ1-3, with TRBD1 as a possible D gene (6 bases). Trimming shortened V by 5 bases and J by 1 base, and 9 bases separated the two germline ends. This CDR3 is 14 amino acids long. Germline CDR1 and CDR2: WNHNN and SYGVQD (reference sequence). The CDR3 reads CASSKTGSGNTIYF. DNA of the CDR3: TGCGCCAGCAGTAAGACAGGATCTGGAAACACCATATATTTT.

V and J are TRBV6-1 and TRBJ1-2, with a weak D call TRBD1 (6 bases). Trimming cost V 11 bases and J 3 bases, with 16 bases left between them. This CDR3 comprises 13 residues. From germline, CDR1 is MNHNS and CDR2 SASEGT. This CDR3 is CAERGQYDYGYTF. CDR3 coding DNA: TGTGCCGAACGGGGGCAATACGACTATGGCTACACCTTC.

This clonotype has at least ten counts. This chain connects TRBV2 to TRBJ1-2, with D unresolved. The CDR3 is 12 residues long. Germline CDR1 reads SNHLY; CDR2 reads FYNNEI. Trimming left V 4 bases short and J 0 bases short, with 3 bases between. Written as DNA, the CDR3 is TGTGCCAGCAGTGTATCTAACTATGGCTACACCTTC. This gives the protein CASSVSNYGYTF.